Following are 5 T cell receptor beta chains from one sample sequenced in a study of blood T cell repertoires in COVID-19. The method was immunoSEQ multiplex PCR; TCRdb's version includes in-frame clones alone and lacks a portion of them. This table holds under 450,000 clones, around nine tenths found once. The material sequenced was peripheral blood. The receptors here all came from a woman aged 60 to 75 with COVID-19, enrolled during active disease.

This clone has a handful of counts. The J gene is TRBJ1-2, the V gene TRBV12-3 or TRBV12-4; the D is unclear. This CDR3 is 12 amino acids long. The germline V and J ends were trimmed by 10 bases and 5 bases, with 14 bases remaining between them. The CDR3 coding sequence is TGTGCCACTGTTGGGGAGGGATATGGCTACACCTTC. This codes for CATVGEGYGYTF.

The rearrangement links TRBV19 to TRBJ1-2; no reliable D call. Germline loops: CDR1 LNHDA, CDR2 SQIVND (reference sequence). The CDR3 runs to 18 residues. Trimming stripped 4 bases from V and 0 bases from J, with 21 bases between. The chain's CDR3 is CASSTRPSQERTNYGYTF. The CDR3 nucleotides read TGTGCCAGTAGTACCAGACCCTCCCAGGAACGAACTAACTATGGCTACACCTTC.

In this sample, this clone turned up once. The genes are TRBV4-1 and TRBJ2-2; a weak D match, TRBD2 (6 bases). This CDR3 region has 16 residues. Germline CDR1 reads MGHRA; CDR2 reads YSYEKL. V was clipped by 0 bases and J by 5 bases, with 13 bases between them. The CDR3 nucleotides are TGCGCCAGCAGCCAAGAGCCGCGGGGCCGGACCGGGGAGCTGTTTTTT. The encoded protein is CASSQEPRGRTGELFF.

This clone showed up just once. This sequence joins TRBV18 and TRBJ1-5, with D unclear. Germline V gene lookup returns CDR1 KGHSH and CDR2 LQKENI. The CDR3 spans 12 residues. Trimming cost V 3 bases and J 10 bases, with 10 bases left between them. The CDR3, as DNA: TGTGCCAGCTCACCGACGGAGGGTCCCCAGCATTTT. Its translation: CASSPTEGPQHF.

V and J are TRBV4-1 and TRBJ2-1; D is unresolved. With 1 base removed from V and 7 bases from J, the gap between germline ends came to 20 bases. This CDR3 has 17 residues. The germline V gene has CDR1 MGHRA and CDR2 YSYEKL. This chain's CDR3 is CASSQVLAARDRNEQFF. The CDR3 DNA reads TGCGCCAGCAGCCAAGTTCTGGCGGCTAGAGACCGGAATGAGCAGTTCTTC.